These T cell receptor beta chains were read from a single sample in a study of T cell changes during pregnancy in multiple sclerosis. Some clones are missing from TCRdb's copy, which holds only in-frame ones; the method was immunoSEQ multiplex PCR. The sample consists of 65,000 to 80,000 clones, 90% to 95% of them appearing once. This specimen consisted of peripheral blood, obtained in the first trimester of pregnancy. These receptors came from a female donor with multiple sclerosis, enrolled in a pregnancy study. Both conserved end residues are part of each CDR3. Each record gives: D gene, V gene, CDR3 protein. The D gene is left open where the match is weak.

>TRBD2|TRBV23-1
CASSQVGGGSYNEQFF
>TRBD1|TRBV5-5
CASSSMTGNYGYTF
>TRBD2|TRBV7-3
CASSPRGGGTDTQYF
>TRBD1|TRBV9
CASSVTGGPFAKGYEQYF
>TRBD2|TRBV14
CASGTSGRARTGELFF
>NA|TRBV7-9
CASSLGLSNTQYF
>TRBD1|TRBV6-5
CASRPGTGDYQPQHF
>TRBD2|TRBV6-5
CASSLAGGGGELFF
>TRBD2|TRBV5-1
CASSFNSGGAGTDTQYF
>NA|TRBV7-7
CASSLGSRQGSSYEQYF
>NA|TRBV18
CASSPTTRSSYEQYF
>TRBD1|TRBV29-1
CSVEGQGNGELFF
>TRBD1|TRBV12-5
CASGPPGQGSADTQYF
>NA|TRBV29-1
CSVRLGYTDTQYF
>NA|TRBV6-4
CASSDVGANHTEAFF
>TRBD1|TRBV27
CASSADRNQPQHF
>NA|TRBV10-2
CASSALAPRGISYNEQFF
>NA|TRBV30
CAWRGEIQETQYF
>TRBD2|TRBV23-1
CASSLGGVQYF
>NA|TRBV7-2
CASSLTSSADTQYF
>NA|TRBV19
CASSLLRTTQETQYF
>NA|TRBV7-9
CASSRGGPAGNTIYF
>TRBD2|TRBV5-4
CASSLDPVIAGGLSTDTQYF
>TRBD1|TRBV2
CASTLLGDRVDGYTF
>NA|TRBV6-5
CASSLQRAHPQETQYF
>NA|TRBV28
CASSLGGMYQETQYF
>TRBD1|TRBV13
CASSLEEDRERYNEQFF
>NA|TRBV7-3
CASSLGGSTEAFF
>TRBD2|TRBV7-3
CASSQTRLASNTGELFF
>NA|TRBV11-2
CASSPLEGGSGNTIYF
>NA|TRBV28
CASTQGRKETQYF
>NA|TRBV5-4
CASSLDSGNTIYF
>TRBD1|TRBV30
CAWRQGSSYNEQFF
>NA|TRBV19
CASSIGNGEFYGYTF
>NA|TRBV2
CASSDNWSGEKLFF